Listed here are 10 T cell receptor beta chains from one sample, sequenced in a study of T cells expressing NK-cell markers. TCRdb derives one entry per CDR3 protein from the 5' RACE reads, leaving out DNA. The table gives around 470,000 distinct CDR3 sequences; the top ten clones make up 1.4% to 1.5% of it. The sample comprised blood T cells: a sorted CD56 or NKG2C T cell subset, CD4+ or CD8+ T cells, or bulk PBMC T cells (not recorded which). These TCRs come from a woman between 50 and 59 years old in good health.

The chain joins TRBV5-1 to TRBJ2-7; the D call from TCRdb, TRBD1, cannot be confirmed without DNA. Germline V gene lookup returns CDR1 SGHRS and CDR2 YFSETQ. CDR3 length equals 12 residues. Here the CDR3 reads CASSGTREEQYF.

V and J are TRBV7-9 and TRBJ2-2; the TCRdb call, TRBD1, lacks DNA for checking. This CDR3 is 15 amino acids long. CDR1 and CDR2 from the germline V gene are SEHNR and FQNEAQ (reference sequence). The CDR3 sequence: CASSRDSMNTGELFF.

The chain combines TRBV5-1 with TRBJ1-6; the D call of TRBD1 rests on TCRdb alone, since no DNA is present to check it. The CDR3 runs 13 residues. Per germline, CDR1 SGHRS and CDR2 YFSETQ. The CDR3 reads CASSFTGPEALHF.

V and J are TRBV3-1 and TRBJ2-5; absent DNA, TCRdb's TRBD2 call cannot be checked. The V gene's germline CDR1 is LGHDT and CDR2 YNNKEL (reference sequence). This CDR3 contains 11 residues. The CDR3: CASSRRGTQYF.

V is TRBV5-1 and J is TRBJ2-4. There are 15 residues in the CDR3. Per the germline V gene, CDR1 is SGHRS and CDR2 is YFSETQ. CDR3 amino acids: CASSLEVRAKNIQYF.

The J gene is TRBJ2-1, the V gene TRBV20-1; TCRdb outputs TRBD2, but without DNA this stays unchecked. Germline-derived CDR1 and CDR2 are DFQATT and SNEGSKA (reference sequence). This CDR3 contains 15 residues. CDR3 region: CSARKLARVVNEQFF.

The chain couples TRBV12-3 or TRBV12-4 to TRBJ2-3; the D call of TRBD2 rests on TCRdb alone, since no DNA is present to check it. This CDR3 contains 19 residues. CDR3 sequence reads: CASSLILVEREGNTDTQYF.

The chain recombines TRBV11-2 with TRBJ2-1; TCRdb picks TRBD1, but there is no DNA to check that call. This CDR3 contains 16 residues. Germline CDR1 SGHAT, CDR2 FQNNGV. CDR3 protein: CASSDRQGVGGNEQFF. The whole variable domain, filled in from reference TRBV11-2 and TRBJ2-1, reads EAGVAQSPRYKIIEKRQSVAFWCNPISGHATLYWYQQILGQGPKLLIQFQNNGVVDDSQLPKDRFSAERLKGVDSTLKIQPAKLEDSAVYLCASSDRQGVGGNEQFFGPGTRLTVL.

The chain couples TRBV6-1 to TRBJ2-7; as DNA is missing, the TRBD2 call by TCRdb cannot be tested. Germline lookup yields CDR1 MNHNS and CDR2 SASEGT. This CDR3 contains 12 residues. The CDR3 sequence is CALGTSINEQYF.

The rearrangement joins TRBV11-1 to TRBJ2-7; TCRdb proposes TRBD2, but this gene call is untestable without DNA. The germline gives CDR1 SGHAT, CDR2 FQDESV (reference sequence). The CDR3 totals 16 residues. The CDR3 sequence is CASSRPRTNPGTEQYF.